These 28 T cell receptor beta chains originate from one sample sequenced in a study of beta chain features in type 1 diabetes. Every bit of the isolated RNA underwent reverse transcription, so sequencing read expressed TCRB transcripts. Repertoires were generated with immunoSEQ multiplex PCR, while TCRdb's copy carries only in-frame clones and drops some. The sample consists of about 290,000 clones, 8% of them appearing once. Sequences were obtained from central memory CD4+ T cells from blood. Every receptor here comes from a woman aged 18-35 years in good health.

This clone was counted between two and nine times. CDR3 DNA: TGTGCCAGCAGTAAGGGAGGGTCGTACATTCAGTACTTC. This codes for CASSKGGSYIQYF. The rearrangement uses TRBV5-8 and TRBJ2-4, with 7 nucleotides matching TRBD2. Germline CDR1 is SGHTS and CDR2 is YDEGEE. V gave up 5 bases and J gave up 8 bases; unmatched junction bases: 7. The CDR3 is 13 amino acids.

This clone was counted a few times. The V call is TRBV11-3, the J call TRBJ2-3; the D gene could be TRBD1 or TRBD2 (5 bases each). The CDR3 consists of 16 residues. Germline-derived CDR1 and CDR2 are SGHNT and YENEEA. V lost 4 bases to trimming and J lost 0 bases, with 14 bases between them. CDR3 nucleotides: TGTGCCAGCAGCTCAATATCCGGGACGAGCACAGATACGCAGTATTTT. It yields the protein CASSSISGTSTDTQYF.

This clone was counted only a few times. V and J are TRBV29-1 and TRBJ2-3, with 7 bases matching TRBD1. The length of the CDR3 is 14 residues. Trimming cost V 6 bases and J 5 bases; bases outside gene matches: 11. Per the germline V gene, CDR1 is SQVTM and CDR2 is ANQGSEA. The CDR3 DNA sequence: TGCAGCGTGGTACCGGACAGGCGATTAGATACGCAGTATTTT. Its protein product is CSVVPDRRLDTQYF.

This clone was counted a few times. The chain uses TRBV6-6 and TRBJ1-2, with D possibly matching TRBD1 (5 bases). V dropped 5 bases and J dropped 4 bases, with 11 bases sitting between them. Germline CDR1 MNHNY, CDR2 SVGAGI (reference sequence). The CDR3 spans 13 residues. The CDR3 DNA follows: TGTGCCAGCAGTGACAGTGCTGGCTATGGCTACACCTTC. Its protein product is CASSDSAGYGYTF.

At least ten counts were recorded for this clone. The V call is TRBV19, the J call TRBJ1-4, with TRBD1 matching 9 bases. Germline V gene sequence: CDR1 LNHDA, CDR2 SQIVND (reference sequence). CDR3 length: 14 amino acids. Trimming took 6 bases from V and 7 from J; bases not matched to a gene: 6. This CDR3 is CASSSAGQGEKLFF. The CDR3 nucleotides read TGTGCCAGTAGCTCGGCGGGACAGGGTGAAAAACTGTTTTTT.

This clone was seen a few times. The chain combines TRBV4-3 with TRBJ2-3; possible D gene TRBD1, 5 bases. This CDR3 comprises 16 residues. V lost 1 base to trimming and J lost 0 bases, with 11 bases between them. Germline V gene data show CDR1 as LGHNA and CDR2 as YSLEER. CDR3: CASSQGGHFSTDTQYF. CDR3 in DNA: TGCGCCAGCAGCCAAGGGGGCCATTTCAGCACAGATACGCAGTATTTT.

In its sample, this clone was seen many times. The V call is TRBV7-6, the J call TRBJ1-4; D call uncertain. Germline CDR1 and CDR2: SGHVS and FNYEAQ. This CDR3 has 14 residues. V shed 6 bases and J shed 5 bases, with 13 bases lying between them. CDR3 sequence reads: CASSRVIGNEKLFF. CDR3 coding DNA: TGTGCCAGCAGTCGGGTCATAGGGAATGAAAAACTGTTTTTT.

This clone was seen more than once but under ten times. The chain uses TRBV4-2 and TRBJ1-1, with D unresolved. This CDR3 contains 14 residues. Per the germline V gene, CDR1 is LGHNA and CDR2 is YNFKEQ. Trimming took 4 bases from V and 2 from J, leaving 11 bases between them. In nucleotides, the CDR3 is TGTGCCAGCAGCCCCGGACCGGGCAACACTGAAGCTTTCTTT. Its translation is CASSPGPGNTEAFF.

The V call is TRBV28, the J call TRBJ1-2; 9 bases fit TRBD1. Germline V gene lookup returns CDR1 MDHEN and CDR2 SYDVKM. J gave up 3 bases and V 5 bases, and 10 bases lay outside the gene matches. The CDR3 extends over 16 amino acids. CDR3 coding DNA: TGTGCCAGCAGTCCTACCGACAGGGGGATCGACTATGGCTACACCTTC. This gives the protein CASSPTDRGIDYGYTF.

This clone was observed a handful of times. For the CDR3, the DNA is TGTGCCAGCAGCCCTAGCGTCCGCACAGATACGCAGTATTTT. Its translation: CASSPSVRTDTQYF. The V call is TRBV7-2, the J call TRBJ2-3; weak D call: TRBD2 (6 bases). The CDR3 loop spans 14 amino acids. Looked up from germline, CDR1 is SGHTA and CDR2 is FQGNSA. The V end was cut by 5 bases, the J end by 1 base, with 10 bases between.

This chain connects TRBV29-1 to TRBJ1-1; the match to TRBD1 covers 9 bases. This CDR3 comprises 15 residues. Trimming cost V 6 bases and J 1 base; bases outside gene matches: 9. Per the germline V gene, CDR1 is SQVTM and CDR2 is ANQGSEA. The CDR3 sequence: CSVPKGTGRNTEAFF. CDR3 sequence (DNA): TGCAGCGTCCCGAAAGGGACAGGGAGGAACACTGAAGCTTTCTTT.

The rearrangement uses TRBV11-2 and TRBJ2-5; D is ambiguous. The CDR3 contains 15 residues. Germline V gene sequence: CDR1 SGHAT, CDR2 FQNNGV. V lost 5 bases and J 4 bases, leaving 17 bases between the germline ends. DNA for the CDR3: TGTGCCAGCAGCAAAGCGTTAGAACGGGTAGAGACCCAGTACTTC. It is translated as CASSKALERVETQYF.

There are a few counts of this clone. The J gene is TRBJ2-7, the V gene TRBV11-2; perhaps TRBD1 as D (5 bases). CDR1 SGHAT and CDR2 FQNNGV come from the germline V gene. There are 16 residues in the CDR3. Trimming shortened V by 5 bases and J by 3 bases, and 20 bases separated the two germline ends. The CDR3 DNA follows: TGTGCCAGCAGCCCCACGACCAGGACAAAGGACTACGAGCAGTACGTC. It is translated as CASSPTTRTKDYEQYV.

This clone came up a few times. The rearrangement links TRBV5-1 to TRBJ1-2, with 8 bases matching TRBD1. Germline V lookup: CDR1 SGHRS, CDR2 YFSETQ. The CDR3 sequence is 13 residues long. V lost 4 bases to trimming and J lost 3 bases; unmatched junction nucleotides: 2. CDR3 loop: CASSLQGDYGYTF. DNA for the CDR3: TGCGCCAGCAGCCTACAGGGGGACTATGGCTACACCTTC.

The CDR3 is CASSPRTGQETQYF. DNA for the CDR3: TGTGCCAGCAGCCCTCGGACAGGCCAAGAGACCCAGTACTTC. The rearrangement uses TRBV11-2 and TRBJ2-5, with 7 bases that match TRBD1. The J segment lost 1 base and the V segment lost 5 bases, leaving 4 bases of the junction unmatched. This CDR3 has 14 residues. Per the germline V gene, CDR1 is SGHAT and CDR2 is FQNNGV. Combining the CDR3 with reference TRBV11-2 and TRBJ2-5 gives the whole variable domain EAGVAQSPRYKIIEKRQSVAFWCNPISGHATLYWYQQILGQGPKLLIQFQNNGVVDDSQLPKDRFSAERLKGVDSTLKIQPAKLEDSAVYLCASSPRTGQETQYFGPGTRLLVL.

The rearrangement links TRBV5-4 to TRBJ2-1, with 7 bases aligning to TRBD2. CDR3 length equals 17 residues. From germline, CDR1 is SGHNT and CDR2 YYREEE (reference sequence). V trimming: 0 bases; J trimming: 7 bases; junction bases outside the gene matches: 13. The CDR3 loop reads CASSLGGASGGRNEQFF. CDR3 coding DNA: TGTGCCAGCAGCTTGGGGGGCGCTTCGGGCGGGAGAAATGAGCAGTTCTTC.

This clone was seen a few times. The chain combines TRBV28 with TRBJ1-6, with a weak D call TRBD1 (6 bases). Per the germline V gene, CDR1 is MDHEN and CDR2 is SYDVKM. The CDR3 loop spans 14 amino acids. Between the trimmed V and J ends, which lost 3 bases and 8 bases, there was a span of 11 bases. CDR3 coding DNA: TGTGCCAGCAGTTTGGTACAGGGCGATTCACCCCTCCACTTT. Protein product: CASSLVQGDSPLHF.

This clone was seen only a few times. The chain employs TRBV5-1 and TRBJ2-2; D is perhaps TRBD2 (5 bases). Per the germline V gene, CDR1 is SGHRS and CDR2 is YFSETQ. The CDR3 consists of 15 residues. The ends were cut back, 0 bases at V and 5 bases at J, with 11 bases in the middle. CDR3 protein: CASSLGLEETGELFF. The DNA of the CDR3 is TGCGCCAGCAGCTTGGGACTGGAGGAAACCGGGGAGCTGTTTTTT.

This clone was picked up a small number of times. The gene calls are TRBV5-6 and TRBJ2-7; D is possibly TRBD1 or TRBD2 (5 bases each). Germline CDR1 SGHDT, CDR2 YYEEEE. V was shortened by 4 bases and J by 1 base, with 15 bases between the two germline ends. The CDR3 has 15 amino acids. The CDR3 reads CASSLWGSLSYEQYF. CDR3 coding DNA: TGTGCCAGCAGCCTTTGGGGGAGCCTATCCTACGAGCAGTACTTC.

The table lists this clone with a count of one. The rearrangement links TRBV27 to TRBJ2-3, with D unresolved. This CDR3 comprises 12 residues. The germline CDR1 and CDR2 sequences are MNHEY and SMNVEV (reference sequence). Between the trimmed V and J ends, which lost 2 bases and 6 bases, there was a span of 6 bases. The CDR3 DNA is TGTGCCAGCAGTTTAAACTACGATACGCAGTATTTT. This translates into CASSLNYDTQYF.

The V gene is TRBV28, the J gene TRBJ1-5; 10 bases line up with TRBD1. V lost 4 bases to trimming and J lost 8 bases; unmatched junction nucleotides: 11. The CDR3 has 16 amino acids. CDR1 is MDHEN, CDR2 SYDVKM, per germline. CDR3 DNA sequence: TGTGCCAGCAGTTCCGGTTGGGGGGGACAGGGGAAGCCCCAGCATTTT. Protein: CASSSGWGGQGKPQHF.

V is TRBV4-2 and J is TRBJ2-1; 11 bases are shared with TRBD2. The CDR3 has 17 amino acids. The V and J ends lost 2 bases and 8 bases, in that order; junction bases with no gene match: 11. Germline V lookup: CDR1 LGHNA, CDR2 YNFKEQ. CDR3 coding DNA: TGTGCCAGCAGCCAAAGCACCACTAGCGGGAGAGGAGATGAGCAGTTCTTC. This translates into CASSQSTTSGRGDEQFF.

This rearrangement joins TRBV18 to TRBJ2-3; TRBD1 might be the D (6 bases). The CDR3 is made up of 16 amino acids. V lost 4 bases, J lost 3 bases, and 17 bases lay in between. Germline V lookup: CDR1 KGHSH, CDR2 LQKENI. The CDR3 region is CASSRTQGGRTDTQYF. The CDR3 DNA follows: TGTGCCAGCTCACGCACACAGGGTGGAAGAACAGATACGCAGTATTTT.

The V call is TRBV18, the J call TRBJ2-2; the D gene could be TRBD1 or TRBD2 (5 bases each). Per germline, CDR1 KGHSH and CDR2 LQKENI. Trimming left V 0 bases short and J 0 bases short, with 11 bases between. CDR3 size: 17 residues. CDR3 loop: CASSPPRGAANTGELFF. The CDR3 coding sequence is TGTGCCAGCTCACCACCGAGGGGAGCCGCGAACACCGGGGAGCTGTTTTTT.

The sample holds one count of this clone. The sample holds other DNA sequences that translate to the same CDR3. V usage is TRBV18 and J usage is TRBJ1-2, with unresolved D. The CDR3 has 13 residues. CDR1 and CDR2 from the germline V gene are KGHSH and LQKENI. V gave up 2 bases and J gave up 3 bases, with 7 bases separating them. DNA for the CDR3: TGTGCCAGCTCACCAGATAGGGACTATGGCTACACCTTC. It is translated as CASSPDRDYGYTF. Based on the CDR3 plus reference TRBV18 and TRBJ1-2, the full variable domain is NAGVMQNPRHLVRRRGQEARLRCSPMKGHSHVYWYRQLPEEGLKFMVYLQKENIIDESGMPKERFSAEFPKEGPSILRIQQVVRGDSAAYFCASSPDRDYGYTFGSGTRLTVV.

V gene TRBV4-3 combines with J gene TRBJ2-1; TRBD2 aligns across 14 bases. This CDR3 spans 17 amino acids. V dropped 0 bases and J dropped 8; count of bases not matched to a gene: 6. Germline V gives CDR1 LGHNA, CDR2 YSLEER. This chain's CDR3 is CASSQDRGTSGSYEQFF. The CDR3, as DNA: TGCGCCAGCAGCCAAGATCGGGGGACTAGCGGGAGTTATGAGCAGTTCTTC.

This rearrangement joins TRBV6-1 to TRBJ1-1; D is undetermined. CDR1 and CDR2 (germline): MNHNS, SASEGT. Deletions cut 2 bases from V and 5 bases from J, with 18 bases between. The CDR3 consists of 16 residues. CDR3 coding DNA: TGTGCCAGCAGTGAACGCACACGGGGTACGGGGACTGAAGCTTTCTTT. It is translated as CASSERTRGTGTEAFF.

The chain combines TRBV7-9 with TRBJ2-3; tentatively, D is TRBD1 or TRBD2 (5 bases each). Trimming took 4 bases from V and 3 from J, leaving 20 bases between them. CDR3 length: 17 residues. The germline CDR1 and CDR2 sequences are SEHNR and FQNEAQ (reference sequence). CDR3 residues: CASSSNGPRDATDTQYF. The CDR3 DNA reads as TGTGCCAGCAGCTCTAACGGGCCTAGGGACGCAACAGATACGCAGTATTTT.